Following are 24 T cell receptor beta chains from one sample sequenced in a study of cytomegalovirus exposure and HLA in healthy donors. A multiplex PCR was run with 60 Vbeta primers and 13 Jbeta primers. TCRdb's table, derived via immunoSEQ multiplex PCR, lists solely in-frame clones and lacks some. Here the sample spans 150,000 to 200,000 clones, 68% being singletons. The material sequenced was PBMCs. The source of these receptors is a woman between 18 and 29 years old in good health and CMV-seropositive.

The chain couples TRBV6-5 to TRBJ2-3; tentatively, D is TRBD2 (5 bases). Germline values: CDR1 MNHEY, CDR2 SVGAGI. The V gene lost 6 bases and the J gene lost 2 bases, with 12 bases spanning the gap. CDR3 length: 14 residues. The CDR3: CASSQDYYTDTQYF. DNA for the CDR3: TGTGCCAGCAGCCAAGACTATTACACAGATACGCAGTATTTT.

The chain links TRBV7-6 to TRBJ1-2; 9 bases map to TRBD1. With 5 bases clipped from V and 4 bases from J, the junction kept 8 bases outside the gene matches. CDR1 is SGHVS, CDR2 FNYEAQ, per germline. There are 15 residues in the CDR3. Here the CDR3 reads CASSRGQGSSYGYTF. Here the CDR3 DNA reads TGTGCCAGCAGCCGCGGACAGGGGAGCTCCTATGGCTACACCTTC. Looking up the rest from reference TRBV7-6 and TRBJ1-2 gives the full variable domain: GAGVSQSPRYKVTKRGQDVALRCDPISGHVSLYWYRQALGQGPEFLTYFNYEAQQDKSGLPNDRFSAERPEGSISTLTIQRTEQRDSAMYRCASSRGQGSSYGYTFGSGTRLTVV.

In its sample, this clone was seen a few times. This chain connects TRBV5-6 to TRBJ2-3; 10 bases agree with TRBD1. CDR1 and CDR2 from the germline V gene are SGHDT and YYEEEE. After removal of 1 base from V and 8 bases from J, the junction contained 10 bases not matched to a gene. This CDR3 has 16 residues. In DNA form, the CDR3 reads TGTGCCAGCAGCTTGCCCCCGGGACAGGGGCCAGTTACGCAGTATTTT. Protein product: CASSLPPGQGPVTQYF.

The gene calls are TRBV6-5 and TRBJ2-5; 11 nucleotides match TRBD2. Germline V gives CDR1 MNHEY, CDR2 SVGAGI. V shed 2 bases, J shed 1 base, and the junction held 3 bases outside the gene matches. The CDR3 is 16 residues long. The chain's CDR3 is CASSYGGTSGQETQYF. The CDR3 DNA sequence: TGTGCCAGCAGTTACGGGGGGACTAGCGGCCAAGAGACCCAGTACTTC.

The CDR3: CSVAGGNSYNEQFF. CDR3 coding DNA: TGCAGCGTTGCTGGGGGGAACTCCTACAATGAGCAGTTCTTC. This chain joins TRBV29-1 and TRBJ2-1; possible D gene TRBD2, 6 bases. This CDR3 region has 14 residues. Germline CDR1 is SQVTM and CDR2 is ANQGSEA. V gave up 4 bases and J gave up 0 bases, with 10 bases separating them.

This chain uses TRBV30 with TRBJ1-5; no reliable D call. The CDR3 runs 13 residues. From germline, CDR1 is GTSNPN and CDR2 SVGIG (reference sequence). Trimming stripped 5 bases from V and 3 bases from J, with 11 bases between. DNA of the CDR3: TGTGCCTGGTCCGAGGGCCTCAATCAGCCCCAGCATTTT. It codes for CAWSEGLNQPQHF.

This sequence joins TRBV4-3 and TRBJ1-1; possible D gene TRBD1, 5 bases. The CDR3 has 14 residues. The germline V gene encodes CDR1 LGHNA and CDR2 YSLEER. V lost 0 bases and J lost 7, with 12 bases in between. The CDR3 sequence is CASSQDPQGDEAFF. The CDR3 DNA is TGCGCCAGCAGCCAAGATCCCCAGGGTGATGAAGCTTTCTTT.

V is TRBV28 and J is TRBJ2-6; D unresolved. Per germline, CDR1 MDHEN and CDR2 SYDVKM. The CDR3 runs 13 residues. V gave up 3 bases and J gave up 2 bases, with 2 bases separating them. The CDR3 is CASSFAGANVLTF. DNA of the CDR3: TGTGCCAGCAGTTTCGCTGGGGCCAACGTCCTGACTTTC.

This chain connects TRBV2 to TRBJ2-3; 8 nucleotides align to TRBD1. The junction had 2 bases not matched to a gene; V was cut back by 6 bases and J by 0 bases. Germline V gene sequence: CDR1 SNHLY, CDR2 FYNNEI. The CDR3 runs to 14 residues. CDR3 sequence (DNA): TGTGCCAGCAGACGGACAGGGAGCACAGATACGCAGTATTTT. Its translation is CASRRTGSTDTQYF.

This clone was seen a few times. This rearrangement joins TRBV7-9 to TRBJ2-1, with D maybe TRBD1 (6 bases). CDR3 length: 19 amino acids. From germline, CDR1 is SEHNR and CDR2 FQNEAQ (reference sequence). Trimming stripped 10 bases from V and 7 bases from J, with 35 bases between. The CDR3 DNA follows: TGTGCCACGCCCCGGGGCAGGGGCGCAAAAGGACCGGGAAATAATGAGCAGTTCTTC. This gives the protein CATPRGRGAKGPGNNEQFF.

This chain links TRBV29-1 with TRBJ2-7; possibly TRBD1 for D (6 bases). There are 16 residues in the CDR3. The germline V gene encodes CDR1 SQVTM and CDR2 ANQGSEA. Deletions cut 4 bases from V and 0 bases from J, with 19 bases between. This chain's CDR3 is CSVAQPQGKSSYEQYF. In DNA form, the CDR3 reads TGCAGCGTTGCGCAGCCACAGGGCAAGAGCTCCTACGAGCAGTACTTC.

The CDR3 reads CAISESGTSAHYEQYF. The CDR3 region has the DNA TGTGCCATCAGTGAGTCGGGCACTAGCGCCCACTACGAGCAGTACTTC. This rearrangement joins TRBV10-3 to TRBJ2-7; 7 bases line up with TRBD2. Trimming took 0 bases from V and 3 from J; bases not matched to a gene: 8. The germline CDR1 and CDR2 sequences are ENHRY and SYGVKD. This CDR3 contains 16 residues.

The gene calls are TRBV11-2 and TRBJ2-1; the D gene is possibly TRBD1 (5 bases). Germline V gene data show CDR1 as SGHAT and CDR2 as FQNNGV. The CDR3 consists of 14 residues. Trimming took 1 base from V and 7 from J, leaving 11 bases between them. CDR3 bases: TGTGCCAGCAGCTTAGGGGGCACGGAAAATGAGCAGTTCTTC. Encoded protein: CASSLGGTENEQFF.

The chain joins TRBV19 to TRBJ2-6; 7 bases align to TRBD1. The CDR3 contains 16 residues. V dropped 9 bases and J dropped 2; count of bases not matched to a gene: 10. The germline V gene has CDR1 LNHDA and CDR2 SQIVND (reference sequence). Here the CDR3 reads CASNGQVDPGANVLTF. The DNA of the CDR3 is TGTGCCAGCAATGGACAGGTGGATCCTGGGGCCAACGTCCTGACTTTC.

The CDR3 spells CASSFLGTPTEQYF. The DNA for the CDR3 is TGTGCCAGCAGTTTTCTAGGGACACCTACCGAGCAGTACTTC. The rearrangement joins TRBV27 to TRBJ2-7; a possible D gene is TRBD1 (6 bases). CDR3 size: 14 residues. V shed 3 bases and J shed 6 bases, with 15 bases lying between them. The germline V gene encodes CDR1 MNHEY and CDR2 SMNVEV (reference sequence).

This clone came up a few times. The chain employs TRBV28 and TRBJ2-3, with D maybe TRBD1 (5 bases). CDR3 length: 14 amino acids. Per germline, CDR1 MDHEN and CDR2 SYDVKM. V was shortened by 4 bases and J by 0 bases, with 8 bases between the two germline ends. The CDR3 DNA reads TGTGCCAGCAGTTCGGCAGGGAGCACAGATACGCAGTATTTT. It yields the protein CASSSAGSTDTQYF.

The chain combines TRBV5-8 with TRBJ1-2; no firm D call. The CDR3 runs to 17 residues. V lost 4 bases to trimming and J lost 5 bases, with 24 bases between them. Germline V gene lookup returns CDR1 SGHTS and CDR2 YDEGEE. CDR3 amino acids: CASSPNPVFPKRYGYTF. The CDR3 nucleotides are TGTGCCAGCAGCCCTAACCCCGTCTTCCCAAAACGGTATGGCTACACCTTC. Full variable domain (missing parts from reference TRBV5-8 and TRBJ1-2): EAGVTQSPTHLIKTRGQQATLRCSPISGHTSVYWYQQALGLGLQFLLWYDEGEERNRGNFPPRFSGRQFPNYSSELNVNALELEDSALYLCASSPNPVFPKRYGYTFGSGTRLTVV.

The rearrangement joins TRBV9 to TRBJ2-7; D call uncertain. CDR3 length equals 15 residues. Germline V gene sequence: CDR1 SGDLS, CDR2 YYNGEE. The germline V and J ends were trimmed by 1 base and 4 bases, with 15 bases remaining between them. CDR3 amino acids: CASSVYPGIPYEQYF. CDR3 DNA sequence: TGTGCCAGCAGCGTATACCCAGGCATACCATACGAGCAGTACTTC.

The rearrangement links TRBV28 to TRBJ2-2; TRBD2 aligns across 11 bases. CDR3 size: 16 residues. J gave up 4 bases and V 5 bases, and 6 bases lay outside the gene matches. Germline V gives CDR1 MDHEN, CDR2 SYDVKM. The CDR3 coding sequence is TGTGCCAGCAGTCCTCTAGCGGGAGGCGGCACCGGGGAGCTGTTTTTT. Its translation: CASSPLAGGGTGELFF.

The chain is built from TRBV15 and TRBJ1-4; D may be TRBD1 (6 bases). There are 16 residues in the CDR3. V shed 1 base and J shed 0 bases, with 9 bases lying between them. Germline CDR1 reads LNHNV; CDR2 reads YYDKDF (reference sequence). The CDR3 region is CATSRGTVATNEKLFF. The CDR3 DNA sequence: TGTGCCACCAGCAGAGGGACAGTTGCAACTAATGAAAAACTGTTTTTT.

This chain uses TRBV7-9 with TRBJ2-1, with D possibly TRBD1 on 5 matching bases. CDR1 and CDR2 from the germline V gene are SEHNR and FQNEAQ (reference sequence). The CDR3 extends over 17 amino acids. The V end lost 1 base, the J end lost 0 bases, and 13 bases lay between the germline ends. The chain's CDR3 is CASSLGLGASSYNEQFF. DNA of the CDR3: TGTGCCAGCAGCTTAGGTTTAGGGGCTAGCTCCTACAATGAGCAGTTCTTC.

The J gene is TRBJ2-3, the V gene TRBV7-6; tentatively, D is TRBD2 (6 bases). Between the trimmed V and J ends, which lost 0 bases and 0 bases, there was a span of 16 bases. The CDR3 spans 18 residues. Germline loops: CDR1 SGHVS, CDR2 FNYEAQ. CDR3 nucleotides: TGTGCCAGCAGCTTAGCGCTTCTAGCGTCGGCTAGCACAGATACGCAGTATTTT. Its translation is CASSLALLASASTDTQYF.

V gene TRBV5-4 combines with J gene TRBJ2-7; 13 bases are shared with TRBD2. Trimming at V came to 2 bases and at J to 2 bases, leaving 13 bases not matched to a gene. From germline, CDR1 is SGHNT and CDR2 YYREEE (reference sequence). This CDR3 spans 19 amino acids. The CDR3, as DNA: TGTGCCAGCAGCTTTTTCCCCGGGACTAGCGGGACGTATCCCTACGAGCAGTACTTC. This codes for CASSFFPGTSGTYPYEQYF.

A few counts support this clone. V usage is TRBV6-4 and J usage is TRBJ2-2, with 10 positions matching TRBD2. CDR1 is MRHNA, CDR2 SNTAGT, per germline. Trimming took 5 bases from V and 5 from J; bases not matched to a gene: 20. CDR3 length: 20 amino acids. Here the CDR3 reads CASSKDGLAGAYSGTGELFF. The CDR3 bases are TGTGCCAGCAGTAAAGATGGTCTAGCGGGAGCCTACTCGGGTACCGGGGAGCTGTTTTTT.